This T cell receptor (beta chain) came from a study of patients and donors after allogeneic stem cell transplantation. TCRdb re-called the RT-PCR reads with MiXCR, one entry per CDR3 protein. The data contain some 960,000 distinct CDR3 sequences, roughly 18% of them singletons. The CDR3 has 17 amino acids. V lost 2 bases and J lost 1; bases outside the gene matches: 10. The germline V gene encodes CDR1 MGHRA and CDR2 YSYEKL. The chain couples TRBV4-1 to TRBJ2-7; 8 nucleotides align to TRBD2. The TCR comes from a human donor who was either an allogeneic HSCT recipient or a stem cell or donor lymphocyte infusion donor (not recorded which). It is not recorded whose cells these are; they may come from a transplant donor. Specimen: blood, either unsorted or a sorted T cell fraction (not recorded which). CDR3: CASSQRGGPPGSYEQYF. In DNA form, the CDR3 reads TGCGCCAGCAGCCAACGGGGGGGGCCCCCAGGGTCCTACGAGCAGTACTTC.